These T cell receptor beta chains were read from a single sample in a study of blood T cell repertoires in COVID-19. Some clones are missing from TCRdb's copy, which holds only in-frame ones; the method was immunoSEQ multiplex PCR. The data contain 150,000 to 200,000 clones, nearly 80% of them singletons. Sequenced input: peripheral blood. These TCRs come from a woman aged 70-85 years with acute or convalescent COVID-19. CDR3s include the opening cysteine and the closing phenylalanine or tryptophan. D genes are given only for firm matches. Size is omitted from some rows. Given values are once, few, many or a class for expanded clones.

J gene	clone size	V gene	D gene	CDR3 DNA	CDR3 protein
TRBJ2-2	.	TRBV4-1	.	TGCGCCAGCAGCCCGCGGGAGAACACCGGGGAGCTGTTTTTT	CASSPRENTGELFF
TRBJ1-1	few	TRBV5-1	.	TGCGCCAGCAGCTTGGCCCTCTGGAACACTGAAGCTTTCTTT	CASSLALWNTEAFF
TRBJ2-3	.	TRBV5-8	TRBD2	TGTGCCAGCAGCCCGGGGACTAGCGGGATTACAGATACGCAGTATTTT	CASSPGTSGITDTQYF
TRBJ2-3	.	TRBV7-2	.	TGTGCCAGCAGCTCTCGGACACGGAGCACAGATACGCAGTATTTT	CASSSRTRSTDTQYF
TRBJ1-3	.	TRBV6-1	TRBD1	TGTGCCAGCAGTGACCCGGACAGGGGGCTCGGAAACACCATATATTTT	CASSDPDRGLGNTIYF
TRBJ1-2	.	TRBV7-2	.	TGTGCCAGCAGCTTAGACTACGGGACATCTGCCGGCTACACCTTC	CASSLDYGTSAGYTF
TRBJ2-7	.	TRBV18	.	TGTGCCAGCTCACAGGACAGAGCCTACGAGCAGTACTTC	CASSQDRAYEQYF
TRBJ1-5	.	TRBV25-1	TRBD1	TGTGCCAGCCGCGGGACAGGGTGGGCTCAGCCCCAGCATTTT	CASRGTGWAQPQHF
TRBJ2-5	.	TRBV19	.	TGTGCCAGTAGTATGGGGAACGAGGGGACCCAGTACTTC	CASSMGNEGTQYF
TRBJ2-7	few	TRBV7-8	TRBD2	TGTGCCAGCAGCTTGGATCGCCCCATCGTAGCGGGACGCCAGTACTTC	CASSLDRPIVAGRQYF
TRBJ1-3	.	TRBV2	TRBD1	TGTGCCAGCAGTGGGACAGGGGGGCCCGCCTCTGGAAACACCATATATTTT	CASSGTGGPASGNTIYF
TRBJ1-5	.	TRBV18	.	TGTGCCAGCTCATGGGGAGGGGTCGTTGAGCCCCAGCATTTT	CASSWGGVVEPQHF
TRBJ2-2	once	TRBV2	TRBD1	TGTGCCAGCAGGACAGGGGTTAACACCGGGGAGCTGTTTTTT	CASRTGVNTGELFF
TRBJ2-2	.	TRBV6-4	.	TGTGCCAGCAGTGGTAGCGCGAACACCGGGGAGCTGTTTTTT	CASSGSANTGELFF
TRBJ1-1	.	TRBV3-1/TRBV3-2	.	TGTGCCAGCAGCCAAGATTACGGGGGATTGGAAGCTTTCTTT	CASSQDYGGLEAFF
TRBJ1-4	few	TRBV19	.	TGTGCCAGTAGTATAAGAGGAAGTGGTGAAAAACTGTTTTTT	CASSIRGSGEKLFF
TRBJ1-6	.	TRBV3-1/TRBV3-2	TRBD1	TGTGCCAGCAGCCAAGCAGGGGGGTATTCACCCCTCCACTTT	CASSQAGGYSPLHF
TRBJ2-1	.	TRBV24-1	.	TGTGCCACCAGTGATTCCCCGGGACTTTACAATGAGCAGTTCTTC	CATSDSPGLYNEQFF
TRBJ1-1	.	TRBV2	.	TGTGCCAGCCGCGGGGTTGGATCTCAAGCTTTCTTT	CASRGVGSQAFF
TRBJ2-7	.	TRBV30	TRBD1	TGTGCCTTGGGACAGCTCTCCTACGAGCAGTACTTC	CALGQLSYEQYF
TRBJ1-2	.	TRBV5-1	.	TGCGCCAGCAGCTTGGCGGGTGGCAGGGCGGCTGGCTACACCTTC	CASSLAGGRAAGYTF
TRBJ2-1	.	TRBV2	TRBD2	TGTGCCGGGAAAGCGGGAGGTATCTACAATGAGCAGTTCTTC	CAGKAGGIYNEQFF
TRBJ2-5	.	TRBV19	TRBD2	TGTGCCAGTAGAGGACTAGCGGGAGCGGTTGAGTCGGAGACCCAGTACTTC	CASRGLAGAVESETQYF
TRBJ2-1	.	TRBV11-2	TRBD2	TGTGCCAGCAGCCAAGGACTAGTCCAGGGTGAGCAGTTCTTC	CASSQGLVQGEQFF
TRBJ1-1	.	TRBV4-2	.	TGTGCCAGCAGCCCTTCCCTCGGAACAGGGAAAAACACTGAAGCTTTCTTT	CASSPSLGTGKNTEAFF
TRBJ1-1	.	TRBV7-7	.	TGTGCCAGCAGCTCGAACCCCCGGACAGTGAACACTGAAGCTTTCTTT	CASSSNPRTVNTEAFF
TRBJ2-5	.	TRBV27	TRBD1	TGTGCCAGCAGTACACGGACAGGGTCTCAAGAGACCCAGTACTTC	CASSTRTGSQETQYF
TRBJ2-2	.	TRBV9	TRBD2	TGTGCCAGCAGCGTAGGTCTAGCGGGGACTGGGGAGCTGTTTTTT	CASSVGLAGTGELFF
TRBJ2-5	once	TRBV24-1	TRBD2	TGTGCCACCAGTGGACTAGCGGACATCGGAGAGACCCAGTACTTC	CATSGLADIGETQYF
TRBJ2-7	.	TRBV30	TRBD1	TGTGCCTGGAGTCCCCAGACAGGGGGCTACGAGCAGTACTTC	CAWSPQTGGYEQYF
TRBJ2-1	.	TRBV7-9	TRBD2	TGTGCCAGCATCGGGACTAGCGGGAGGCATAGGGATGAGCAGTTCTTC	CASIGTSGRHRDEQFF
TRBJ1-1	few	TRBV3-1/TRBV3-2	.	TGTGCCAGCAGCCAGGCGGGGAACACTGAAGCTTTCTTT	CASSQAGNTEAFF
TRBJ1-2	.	TRBV2	.	TGTGCCAGCAGTGAGAGTCAGGTTAACGAGGGCTACACCTTC	CASSESQVNEGYTF
TRBJ2-7	.	TRBV20-1	TRBD1	TGCAGTGCTAGTAGGGGACAGGGACTCCGCGAGCAGTACTTC	CSASRGQGLREQYF
TRBJ2-1	.	TRBV24-1	.	TGTGCCACCAGTGATTTGCGGAGCCCTGCAAACAATGAGCAGTTCTTC	CATSDLRSPANNEQFF
TRBJ2-7	.	TRBV5-1	.	TGCGCCAGCAGACCCCTCGGGCGGGACCACGAGCAGTACTTC	CASRPLGRDHEQYF
TRBJ2-5	.	TRBV7-3	TRBD2	TGTGCCAGCAGCTTAAGCCCCGGTGGACTAGCGGAGACCCAGTACTTC	CASSLSPGGLAETQYF